The clone carrying this T cell receptor beta chain occurred many times. This sample was included in a study of Graves' ophthalmopathy and Graves' hyperthyroidism. Study-level background: No treatment had been given when peripheral blood was collected at initial diagnosis.

In this cohort's terms, stable hyperthyroidism meant no ophthalmopathy by 18 months of follow-up. Newly diagnosed hyperthyroidism donors, aged 18 to 65, duration under 2 months. Certain patients, namely those with other autoimmune diseases, uncontrolled infections, pregnancy or lactation, were excluded. CDR1 MGHRA and CDR2 YSYEKL come from the germline V gene. V lost 0 bases, J lost 0 bases, and 5 bases stayed unmatched. The CDR3 consists of 16 residues. The authors amplified TCR beta CDR3 regions, and they did so from RNA transcripts for repertoire sequencing. In the first round, RT-PCR was carried out with HTBI primers, and a multiplex PCR formed the second round. MiXCR, applied by TCRdb to the multiplex PCR reads, yields one record per CDR3 protein. The repertoire holds about 380,000 distinct CDR3 sequences, with less than 20% as singletons.

Input material: peripheral blood. The source of this sequence is a woman between 18 and 29 years old with stable Graves' hyperthyroidism. The rearrangement links TRBV4-1 to TRBJ2-7; 7 nucleotides line up with TRBD2. The CDR3 here is CASSQDMGGGSYEQYF. As DNA, the CDR3 is TGCGCCAGCAGCCAAGATATGGGCGGGGGCTCCTACGAGCAGTACTTC.